A single sample is the source of the 31 T cell receptor beta chains below, sequenced in a study of cytomegalovirus exposure and HLA in healthy donors. PCR employed 60 Vbeta and 13 Jbeta primers. Measured with immunoSEQ multiplex PCR; TCRdb has only the in-frame clones, and not every one. Of 80,000 to 100,000 clones listed, about 80% are singletons. Sequenced sample: PBMCs. Receptors were obtained from a female donor in good health and CMV-seropositive.

This chain links TRBV5-6 with TRBJ1-2; possible D gene TRBD1, 6 bases. Trimming left V 2 bases short and J 7 bases short, with 12 bases between. CDR1 and CDR2 (germline): SGHDT, YYEEEE. The CDR3 is 13 amino acids. In nucleotides, the CDR3 is TGTGCCAGCAGCTTTAAAGGGGGTGCTGGCTACACCTTC. Translating it yields CASSFKGGAGYTF.

The chain has TRBV28 and TRBJ1-5, with unresolved D. Trimming left V 2 bases short and J 6 bases short, with 11 bases between. Germline lookup yields CDR1 MDHEN and CDR2 SYDVKM. This CDR3 contains 14 residues. The CDR3 coding sequence is TGTGCCAGCAGTTTACCAATTGTCGGTCAGCCCCAGCATTTT. This gives the protein CASSLPIVGQPQHF.

J is TRBJ1-1 and V is TRBV29-1; perhaps TRBD1 as D (5 bases). CDR1 is SQVTM, CDR2 ANQGSEA, per germline. V shed 3 bases and J shed 0 bases, with 11 bases lying between them. This CDR3 is 14 amino acids long. CDR3 bases: TGCAGCGTTGACCCGACAGTGATGAACACTGAAGCTTTCTTT. As protein: CSVDPTVMNTEAFF.

This clone occurred a few times. The rearrangement uses TRBV9 and TRBJ2-7, with TRBD2 matching 11 bases. CDR3 length: 15 amino acids. The junction had 10 bases not matched to a gene; V was cut back by 3 bases and J by 8 bases. Germline CDR1 reads SGDLS; CDR2 reads YYNGEE. As DNA, the CDR3 is TGTGCCAGCAGCGCCTCGACTAGCGGGGTGCTAAAGCAGTACTTC. Residues: CASSASTSGVLKQYF.

This chain links TRBV7-6 with TRBJ2-5; no clear D gene. The V end lost 4 bases, the J end lost 2 bases, and 2 bases lay between the germline ends. Germline V gene sequence: CDR1 SGHVS, CDR2 FNYEAQ. This CDR3 has 11 residues. Written as DNA, the CDR3 is TGTGCCAGCAGCTCTCAAGAGACCCAGTACTTC. Amino acid sequence: CASSSQETQYF.

CDR3 amino acids: CASRGLAGASTDTQYF. CDR3 DNA sequence: TGTGCCAGCAGGGGACTAGCGGGGGCTAGCACAGATACGCAGTATTTT. This chain uses TRBV2 with TRBJ2-3; 14 bases map to TRBD2. This CDR3 spans 16 amino acids. The V segment lost 6 bases and the J segment 0 bases; nucleotides outside the gene matches: 2. Looked up from germline, CDR1 is SNHLY and CDR2 is FYNNEI.

V usage is TRBV27 and J usage is TRBJ1-2, with D perhaps TRBD1 (6 bases). The CDR3 totals 13 residues. V dropped 5 bases and J dropped 3 bases, with 10 bases sitting between them. The germline gives CDR1 MNHEY, CDR2 SMNVEV (reference sequence). CDR3: CASSTQGYYGYTF. The DNA of the CDR3 is TGTGCCAGCAGTACCCAGGGGTACTATGGCTACACCTTC.

The chain joins TRBV13 to TRBJ1-1; 11 nucleotides align to TRBD1. The V gene end was trimmed by 4 bases and the J gene end by 4 bases; junction bases not matched to a gene: 5. The CDR3 has 15 residues. Germline values: CDR1 PRHDT, CDR2 FYEKMQ (reference sequence). The CDR3 here is CASSYPGTGGTEAFF. The CDR3 DNA reads as TGTGCCAGCAGCTACCCCGGGACAGGGGGCACTGAAGCTTTCTTT.

V is TRBV7-9 and J is TRBJ2-3, with TRBD2 identical over 7 bases. Trimming removed 3 bases from V and 3 bases from J; junction bases left unmatched: 6. The CDR3 is made up of 15 amino acids. From germline, CDR1 is SEHNR and CDR2 FQNEAQ (reference sequence). CDR3 DNA: TGTGCCAGCAGCTTTGGGGGGGGTAGTACAGATACGCAGTATTTT. Protein product: CASSFGGGSTDTQYF.

The genes are TRBV27 and TRBJ1-5; unclear D gene. The V gene lost 2 bases and the J gene lost 1 base, with 9 bases spanning the gap. Germline lookup yields CDR1 MNHEY and CDR2 SMNVEV (reference sequence). The CDR3 runs to 15 residues. CDR3 sequence (DNA): TGTGCCAGCAGTTTAGGGCACTCAAGCAATCAGCCCCAGCATTTT. This gives the protein CASSLGHSSNQPQHF.

This clone was seen only once. The chain employs TRBV28 and TRBJ2-5; TRBD2 matches 7 bases. V was clipped by 1 base and J by 1 base; unmatched bases: 6. From germline, CDR1 is MDHEN and CDR2 SYDVKM. The CDR3 spans 16 residues. CDR3 sequence (DNA): TGTGCCAGCAGTTTATACCCTAGCGGAATCCAAGAGACCCAGTACTTC. The encoded protein is CASSLYPSGIQETQYF.

The rearrangement uses TRBV5-1 and TRBJ2-7; 11 bases are a match to TRBD2. Germline assignment: CDR1 SGHRS and CDR2 YFSETQ. J lost 2 bases, V lost 6 bases, and 4 bases had no gene match. The CDR3 contains 14 residues. The CDR3 region is CASTETSGTYEQYF. The CDR3 nucleotides are TGCGCCAGCACGGAGACTAGCGGGACCTACGAGCAGTACTTC.

A single count supports this clone. The rearrangement joins TRBV27 to TRBJ2-2, with D uncertain. V lost 0 bases, J lost 5 bases, and 7 bases lay in between. CDR3 length equals 14 residues. Germline CDR1 reads MNHEY; CDR2 reads SMNVEV (reference sequence). CDR3 bases: TGTGCCAGCAGTTTATCGACTGCGACCGGGGAGCTGTTTTTT. It is translated as CASSLSTATGELFF.

The sample holds one count of this clone. The rearrangement links TRBV14 to TRBJ2-3; 9 nucleotides line up with TRBD1. CDR1 SGHDN and CDR2 FVKESK come from the germline V gene. V gave up 3 bases and J gave up 6 bases; unmatched junction bases: 7. The CDR3 runs to 15 residues. The CDR3 spells CASSHLGQGLDTQYF. CDR3 nucleotide sequence: TGTGCCAGCAGCCATCTGGGACAGGGATTGGATACGCAGTATTTT. The full variable domain, completed using reference TRBV14 and TRBJ2-3, is EAGVTQFPSHSVIEKGQTVTLRCDPISGHDNLYWYRRVMGKEIKFLLHFVKESKQDESGMPNNRFLAERTGGTYSTLKVQPAELEDSGVYFCASSHLGQGLDTQYFGPGTRLTVL.

The V gene is TRBV5-8, the J gene TRBJ1-5; D gene ambiguous. This CDR3 has 12 residues. Germline V CDR1 and CDR2: SGHTS, YDEGEE. Deletions cut 0 bases from V and 7 bases from J, with 5 bases between. The CDR3 sequence is CASSLVGQPQHF. The CDR3 DNA sequence: TGTGCCAGCAGCTTGGTCGGGCAGCCCCAGCATTTT. The variable domain in full, completed from reference TRBV5-8 and TRBJ1-5, reads EAGVTQSPTHLIKTRGQQATLRCSPISGHTSVYWYQQALGLGLQFLLWYDEGEERNRGNFPPRFSGRQFPNYSSELNVNALELEDSALYLCASSLVGQPQHFGDGTRLSIL.

The chain links TRBV6-6 to TRBJ2-5; TRBD2 matches 12 bases. The CDR3 totals 15 residues. The germline CDR1 and CDR2 sequences are MNHNY and SVGAGI (reference sequence). V dropped 4 bases and J dropped 5; count of bases not matched to a gene: 5. In DNA, the CDR3 is TGTGCCAGCAGTTCTCTAGCGGGGGGGAGGGAGACCCAGTACTTC. It encodes CASSSLAGGRETQYF.

The chain links TRBV5-1 to TRBJ1-1, with D unresolved. The CDR3 is 13 residues long. Germline CDR1 and CDR2: SGHRS and YFSETQ. The V gene lost 0 bases and the J gene lost 6 bases, with 9 bases spanning the gap. The CDR3 sequence is CASSLGPPAEAFF. The CDR3 DNA reads as TGCGCCAGCAGCTTGGGGCCCCCCGCTGAAGCTTTCTTT.

This chain uses TRBV5-1 with TRBJ1-1; D is uncertain. The CDR3 is 17 amino acids. Germline assignment: CDR1 SGHRS and CDR2 YFSETQ. V was shortened by 0 bases and J by 1 base, with 16 bases between the two germline ends. The CDR3 sequence: CASSLAGSYGWNTEAFF. The CDR3, as DNA: TGCGCCAGCAGCTTGGCGGGGAGTTACGGATGGAACACTGAAGCTTTCTTT.

The chain joins TRBV5-1 to TRBJ1-2; TRBD1 matches 10 bases. With V trimmed by 0 bases and J by 8 bases, 7 bases remained unmatched. This CDR3 has 15 amino acids. Germline V lookup: CDR1 SGHRS, CDR2 YFSETQ. This chain's CDR3 is CASSLGTGTGDGYTF. Here the CDR3 DNA reads TGCGCCAGCAGCTTGGGAACCGGGACAGGGGACGGCTACACCTTC. The whole variable domain, remainder taken from reference TRBV5-1 and TRBJ1-2, is KAGVTQTPRYLIKTRGQQVTLSCSPISGHRSVSWYQQTPGQGLQFLFEYFSETQRNKGNFPGRFSGRQFSNSRSEMNVSTLELGDSALYLCASSLGTGTGDGYTFGSGTRLTVV.

The chain combines TRBV2 with TRBJ2-2; TRBD1 matches at 7 bases. In germline, CDR1 is SNHLY, CDR2 FYNNEI. The J segment lost 2 bases and the V segment lost 8 bases, leaving 2 bases of the junction unmatched. This CDR3 comprises 13 residues. The CDR3 loop is CASRQGNTGELFF. The CDR3 DNA reads as TGTGCCAGCCGACAGGGAAACACCGGGGAGCTGTTTTTT.

The chain carries TRBV5-4 and TRBJ2-7; 8 bases are shared with TRBD1. The germline CDR1 and CDR2 sequences are SGHNT and YYREEE (reference sequence). CDR3 length: 13 amino acids. The V gene end was trimmed by 4 bases and the J gene end by 4 bases; junction bases not matched to a gene: 4. CDR3 coding DNA: TGTGCCAGCAGCGCCAACAGGGGGTACGAGCAGTACTTC. It specifies CASSANRGYEQYF.

The rearrangement uses TRBV7-9 and TRBJ2-1, with D possibly matching TRBD2 (6 bases). Germline V lookup: CDR1 SEHNR, CDR2 FQNEAQ (reference sequence). Trimming shortened V by 9 bases and J by 9 bases, and 12 bases separated the two germline ends. This CDR3 has 11 residues. This chain's CDR3 is CASILGGEQFF. CDR3 nucleotide sequence: TGTGCCAGTATACTGGGGGGTGAGCAGTTCTTC. Complete variable domain (other parts from reference TRBV7-9 and TRBJ2-1): DTGVSQNPRHKITKRGQNVTFRCDPISEHNRLYWYRQTLGQGPEFLTYFQNEAQLEKSRLLSDRFSAERPKGSFSTLEIQRTEQGDSAMYLCASILGGEQFFGPGTRLTVL.

The chain is built from TRBV5-8 and TRBJ1-5; a weak D match, TRBD1 (6 bases). Germline lookup yields CDR1 SGHTS and CDR2 YDEGEE. V gave up 5 bases and J gave up 0 bases, with 15 bases separating them. CDR3 size: 16 residues. This chain's CDR3 is CASSYKTGISNQPQHF. DNA for the CDR3: TGTGCCAGCAGTTACAAGACAGGTATTAGCAATCAGCCCCAGCATTTT.

The CDR3 bases are TGTGCCAGTAGTGGGGACAGGGAGATGTTAGCTTTCTTT. Amino acids: CASSGDREMLAFF. The chain carries TRBV19 and TRBJ1-1; 9 bases are a match to TRBD1. CDR3 length: 13 amino acids. The V segment lost 5 bases and the J segment 10 bases; nucleotides outside the gene matches: 8. Germline V CDR1 and CDR2: LNHDA, SQIVND (reference sequence). Full variable domain (remainder filled in from reference TRBV19 and TRBJ1-1): DGGITQSPKYLFRKEGQNVTLSCEQNLNHDAMYWYRQDPGQGLRLIYYSQIVNDFQKGDIAEGYSVSREKKESFPLTVTSAQKNPTAFYLCASSGDREMLAFFGQGTRLTVV.

V and J are TRBV10-3 and TRBJ1-1; weak D call: TRBD1 (6 bases). V lost 7 bases to trimming and J lost 5 bases, with 14 bases between them. The CDR3 is made up of 13 amino acids. In germline, CDR1 is ENHRY, CDR2 SYGVKD. CDR3 amino acids: CAIMGTSVTEAFF. The CDR3 DNA follows: TGTGCCATCATGGGGACATCGGTTACTGAAGCTTTCTTT.

This sequence joins TRBV28 and TRBJ1-1; TRBD1 might be the D (5 bases). CDR1 and CDR2 (germline): MDHEN, SYDVKM. This CDR3 has 17 amino acids. Trimming stripped 7 bases from V and 0 bases from J, with 21 bases between. The CDR3 DNA reads TGTGCCAGCATGAGATCAGGGATTAGGGTTTTGAACACTGAAGCTTTCTTT. It translates to CASMRSGIRVLNTEAFF.

This sequence joins TRBV2 and TRBJ2-7, with 7 bases matching TRBD1. Germline V lookup: CDR1 SNHLY, CDR2 FYNNEI. This CDR3 is built from 12 residues. V lost 8 bases, J lost 4 bases, and 5 bases stayed unmatched. The chain's CDR3 is CASGGQTYEQYF. CDR3 coding DNA: TGTGCCAGCGGGGGACAGACATACGAGCAGTACTTC. Full variable domain (missing parts from reference TRBV2 and TRBJ2-7): EPEVTQTPSHQVTQMGQEVILRCVPISNHLYFYWYRQILGQKVEFLVSFYNNEISEKSEIFDDQFSVERPDGSNFTLKIRSTKLEDSAMYFCASGGQTYEQYFGPGTRLTVT.

The chain is built from TRBV7-9 and TRBJ2-7; D perhaps matches TRBD1 (5 bases). CDR3 length equals 17 residues. Germline CDR1 is SEHNR and CDR2 is FQNEAQ (reference sequence). V dropped 5 bases and J dropped 5 bases, with 25 bases sitting between them. CDR3 sequence reads: CASSQGRWAHSRNEQYF. Written as DNA, the CDR3 is TGTGCCAGCAGCCAGGGAAGATGGGCCCACTCCCGGAACGAGCAGTACTTC.

The CDR3 DNA reads as TGTGCCAGCAGCCCTCTAGCGTCTACCGGGGAGCTGTTTTTT. It codes for CASSPLASTGELFF. The genes are TRBV27 and TRBJ2-2, with TRBD2 as a possible D gene (6 bases). From germline, CDR1 is MNHEY and CDR2 SMNVEV (reference sequence). Deletions cut 6 bases from V and 5 bases from J, with 13 bases between. The CDR3 runs to 14 residues.

The chain employs TRBV5-5 and TRBJ1-2; D not certain. V was pared by 3 bases and J by 4 bases, with 7 bases between. CDR1 and CDR2 (germline): SGHKS, YYEKEE (reference sequence). The CDR3 loop spans 12 amino acids. The CDR3 reads CASSSDIYGYTF. Here the CDR3 DNA reads TGTGCCAGCAGCTCTGACATCTATGGCTACACCTTC.

The chain employs TRBV6-6 and TRBJ1-2; 7 nucleotides line up with TRBD1. The junction had 3 bases not matched to a gene; V was cut back by 5 bases and J by 6 bases. The germline V gene encodes CDR1 MNHNY and CDR2 SVGAGI (reference sequence). The CDR3 is made up of 12 amino acids. The CDR3 sequence: CASSGTVDGYTF. The CDR3 nucleotides read TGTGCCAGCAGTGGGACAGTTGATGGCTACACCTTC.